The sequence of this T cell receptor beta chain was determined in a study of CD8 T cells in ankylosing spondylitis. Study outcomes and limitations: For ankylosing spondylitis blood, a TCR beta motif of several highly homologous variants appeared characteristic. Reports say disease-linked clones showed up significantly more in matched ankylosing spondylitis synovial fluid. In reactive arthritis synovial fluid and blood, some motif variants had been reported before.

5'-RACE, quantitative and with molecular barcodes, yielded the TCR beta libraries. TCRdb re-called the 5' RACE reads with MiXCR, one entry per CDR3 protein. The sample lists about 130,000 distinct CDR3 sequences, about 7% seen once, with under 15% in the top ten. This clonotype was counted ten times or more. Its matching antigen is unknown. V was clipped by 0 bases and J by 4 bases, with 13 bases between them. The CDR3 totals 15 residues. From germline, CDR1 is SGHDT and CDR2 YYEEEE. This receptor was identified in a female donor with ankylosing spondylitis or in good health (not recorded which). Sequenced input: blood, either unsorted or a sorted T cell fraction (not recorded which). The V gene is TRBV5-6, the J gene TRBJ2-5; D may correspond to TRBD1 or TRBD2 (5 bases each). This CDR3 is CASSLERGTGETQYF. As DNA, the CDR3 is TGTGCCAGCAGCTTGGAACGGGGTACAGGAGAGACCCAGTACTTC.